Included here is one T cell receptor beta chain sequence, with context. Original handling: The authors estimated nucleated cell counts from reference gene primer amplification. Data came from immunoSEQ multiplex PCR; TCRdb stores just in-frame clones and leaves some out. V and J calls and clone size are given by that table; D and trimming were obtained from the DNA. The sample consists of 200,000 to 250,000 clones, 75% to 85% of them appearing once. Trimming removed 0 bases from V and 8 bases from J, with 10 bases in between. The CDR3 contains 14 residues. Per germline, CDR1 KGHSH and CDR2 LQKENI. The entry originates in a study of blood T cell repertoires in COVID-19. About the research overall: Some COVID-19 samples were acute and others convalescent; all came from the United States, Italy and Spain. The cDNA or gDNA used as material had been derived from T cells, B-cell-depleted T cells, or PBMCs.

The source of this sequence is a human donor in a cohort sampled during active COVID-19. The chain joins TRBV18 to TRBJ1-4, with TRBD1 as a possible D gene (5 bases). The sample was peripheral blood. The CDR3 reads CASSPPAQVEKLFF. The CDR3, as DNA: TGTGCCAGCTCACCACCGGCACAGGTAGAAAAACTGTTTTTT.